The following is a T cell receptor (beta chain) sequence with its context. TCRdb's copy holds only in-frame clones and misses some; the assay was immunoSEQ multiplex PCR. Seen here are 14,000 to 15,000 clones, approximately 77% observed once, and the top ten hold almost 3%. Germline CDR1 reads SGDLS; CDR2 reads YYNGEE. This CDR3 has 15 amino acids. After removal of 3 bases from V and 4 bases from J, the junction contained 8 bases not matched to a gene. The data were obtained in a study of immune evolution from preneoplasia to lung adenocarcinoma. Macro-dissection enriched premalignant or tumor cells before nucleic acid extraction.

Sequences were obtained from FFPE minimally invasive lung adenocarcinoma tissue. The source is a person between 60 and 79 years old with lung adenocarcinoma. The chain combines TRBV9 with TRBJ1-1; TRBD1 aligns across 8 bases. This chain's CDR3 is CASSGQDRDGTEAFF. The DNA of the CDR3 is TGTGCCAGCAGCGGACAGGACAGGGATGGCACTGAAGCTTTCTTT.